Listed here are 19 T cell receptor beta chains from one sample, sequenced in a study of T-cell memory formation after mild COVID-19. TCRdb called the 5' RACE reads again in MiXCR, with one record for every CDR3 protein. The sample consists of 500,000 to 600,000 distinct CDR3 sequences, under 20% of them appearing once. The sequenced sample consisted of PBMCs or a T cell subset sorted from them (not recorded which). The receptors here all came from an adult woman who had mild COVID-19 (a few samples of this study predate the infection). Cell type and time point are not known.

This clonotype was seen only a few times. V gene TRBV4-1 combines with J gene TRBJ1-5; 8 nucleotides agree with TRBD1. This CDR3 spans 19 amino acids. Germline CDR1 and CDR2: MGHRA and YSYEKL. V shed 0 bases and J 0 bases; nucleotides not matched to a gene: 10. CDR3 bases: TGCGCCAGCAGCCAAGATCCGCGACAGGGGATATATAGCAATCAGCCCCAGCATTTT. Translated, it gives CASSQDPRQGIYSNQPQHF.

This clonotype occurred many times. The rearrangement joins TRBV7-2 to TRBJ2-5; TRBD1 matches 7 bases. Per the germline V gene, CDR1 is SGHTA and CDR2 is FQGNSA. The CDR3 loop spans 15 amino acids. V shed 5 bases and J 2 bases; nucleotides not matched to a gene: 8. CDR3: CASSHINRGQETQYF. CDR3 sequence (DNA): TGTGCCAGCAGCCATATAAACAGGGGACAAGAGACCCAGTACTTC.

The chain uses TRBV18 and TRBJ1-1, with D tentatively TRBD1 (6 bases). CDR1 is KGHSH, CDR2 LQKENI, per germline. The CDR3 loop spans 15 amino acids. The V end lost 3 bases, the J end lost 4 bases, and 15 bases lay between the germline ends. In DNA form, the CDR3 reads TGTGCCAGCTCACCGACCCAAACAGGGATCACTGAAGCTTTCTTT. It is translated as CASSPTQTGITEAFF. Filled out from reference TRBV18 and TRBJ1-1, the complete variable domain reads NAGVMQNPRHLVRRRGQEARLRCSPMKGHSHVYWYRQLPEEGLKFMVYLQKENIIDESGMPKERFSAEFPKEGPSILRIQQVVRGDSAAYFCASSPTQTGITEAFFGQGTRLTVV.

V usage is TRBV6-5 and J usage is TRBJ1-1, with 7 bases aligning to TRBD1. J was trimmed by 6 bases and V by 4 bases; bases with no gene match: 2. The CDR3 extends over 12 amino acids. Germline lookup yields CDR1 MNHEY and CDR2 SVGAGI. This chain's CDR3 is CASSSQGPEAFF. In nucleotides, the CDR3 is TGTGCCAGCAGTTCACAGGGGCCTGAAGCTTTCTTT.

This chain connects TRBV7-2 to TRBJ2-2; 7 bases map to TRBD1. V lost 0 bases and J lost 6; bases outside the gene matches: 7. CDR1 is SGHTA and CDR2 is FQGNSA in the germline V gene. This CDR3 contains 16 residues. CDR3 sequence: CASSLAATGLPGELFF. DNA for the CDR3: TGTGCCAGCAGCTTAGCGGCGACAGGGTTGCCCGGGGAGCTGTTTTTT.

The V gene is TRBV12-3 or TRBV12-4, the J gene TRBJ2-5; 7 bases agree with TRBD2. J lost 3 bases, V lost 3 bases, and 4 bases had no gene match. The CDR3 loop spans 14 amino acids. The CDR3 DNA is TGTGCCAGCAGTTTTGCAGGACTAGAAGAGACCCAGTACTTC. It translates to CASSFAGLEETQYF.

In this sample, this clonotype turned up many times. The chain carries TRBV12-3 or TRBV12-4 and TRBJ2-2; tentatively, D is TRBD1 (5 bases). Trimming shortened V by 6 bases and J by 6 bases, and 20 bases separated the two germline ends. The CDR3 covers 16 residues. The chain's CDR3 is CASSPLGPAPAGELFF. DNA for the CDR3: TGTGCCAGCAGCCCCCTGGGGCCCGCTCCCGCCGGGGAGCTGTTTTTT.

The chain couples TRBV12-3 or TRBV12-4 to TRBJ1-5; 8 bases agree with TRBD1. V gave up 6 bases and J gave up 0 bases; unmatched junction bases: 7. CDR3 length equals 16 residues. The CDR3 nucleotides read TGTGCCAGCAGCCAGGGGGCCCTCCATAGCAATCAGCCCCAGCATTTT. Amino acid sequence: CASSQGALHSNQPQHF.

This clonotype was counted at least ten times. V and J are TRBV5-1 and TRBJ2-7; D is ambiguous. The germline V gene encodes CDR1 SGHRS and CDR2 YFSETQ. V was shortened by 3 bases and J by 7 bases, with 11 bases between the two germline ends. The CDR3 totals 12 residues. As DNA, the CDR3 is TGCGCCAGCAGCTCCCAAGGAAAAGAGCAGTACTTC. Translation: CASSSQGKEQYF. Using reference TRBV5-1 and TRBJ2-7 for the parts outside the CDR3, the full variable domain is KAGVTQTPRYLIKTRGQQVTLSCSPISGHRSVSWYQQTPGQGLQFLFEYFSETQRNKGNFPGRFSGRQFSNSRSEMNVSTLELGDSALYLCASSSQGKEQYFGPGTRLTVT.

V is TRBV6-2 or TRBV6-3 and J is TRBJ2-7; D call uncertain. The V gene lost 5 bases and the J gene lost 2 bases, with 10 bases spanning the gap. CDR1 is MNHEY and CDR2 is SVGEGT in the germline V gene. This CDR3 has 13 residues. The CDR3 here is CASSGVLTYEQYF. DNA for the CDR3: TGTGCCAGCAGTGGGGTTCTAACCTACGAGCAGTACTTC.

This clonotype has only a few counts. The V call is TRBV11-2, the J call TRBJ2-2, with D perhaps matching TRBD2 (6 bases). The CDR3 totals 16 residues. Trimming removed 4 bases from V and 2 bases from J, with 14 bases in between. Per the germline V gene, CDR1 is SGHAT and CDR2 is FQNNGV. This CDR3 reads CASSSPRGANTGELFF. The CDR3 DNA follows: TGTGCCAGCAGCTCCCCCCGCGGGGCCAACACCGGGGAGCTGTTTTTT.

This clonotype was seen a handful of times. The chain couples TRBV12-3 or TRBV12-4 to TRBJ1-2; possibly TRBD1 for D (6 bases). Trimming shortened V by 3 bases and J by 7 bases, and 12 bases separated the two germline ends. The CDR3 contains 13 residues. The CDR3 DNA reads TGTGCCAGCAGTTTTGGGGGCGCGGCTGGCTACACCTTC. This encodes CASSFGGAAGYTF.

This clonotype was seen only a few times. The genes are TRBV12-3 or TRBV12-4 and TRBJ1-2; TRBD1 agrees at 10 bases. This CDR3 contains 16 residues. V lost 5 bases to trimming and J lost 6 bases; unmatched junction nucleotides: 12. The chain's CDR3 is CASSPRTTGGFHGYTF. CDR3 coding DNA: TGTGCCAGCAGTCCCCGTACGACAGGGGGCTTCCATGGCTACACCTTC.

Many counts were recorded for this clonotype. The CDR3 spells CASSPTGTANEKLFF. The CDR3 DNA reads as TGTGCCAGCAGCCCCACCGGGACAGCTAATGAAAAACTGTTTTTT. This chain connects TRBV7-2 to TRBJ1-4; TRBD1 agrees at 7 bases. V gave up 5 bases and J gave up 3 bases; unmatched junction bases: 6. Germline loops: CDR1 SGHTA, CDR2 FQGNSA. This CDR3 is 15 amino acids long.

In this sample, this clonotype turned up many times. The V call is TRBV5-1, the J call TRBJ2-1, with TRBD1 as a possible D gene (6 bases). V lost 0 bases and J lost 7, with 17 bases in between. CDR1 SGHRS and CDR2 YFSETQ come from the germline V gene. This CDR3 spans 16 amino acids. The CDR3 protein is CASSLAELQGRNEQFF. The DNA of the CDR3 is TGCGCCAGCAGCTTGGCGGAGTTGCAGGGGCGAAATGAGCAGTTCTTC.

There are a few counts of this clonotype. The chain combines TRBV27 with TRBJ2-7, with D unresolved. This CDR3 has 12 amino acids. The ends were cut back, 8 bases at V and 3 bases at J, with 11 bases in the middle. Per the germline V gene, CDR1 is MNHEY and CDR2 is SMNVEV (reference sequence). DNA for the CDR3: TGTGCCAGCCTGTGGCTCCTCTACGAGCAGTACTTC. As protein: CASLWLLYEQYF.

This clonotype has just a few counts. The chain employs TRBV29-1 and TRBJ2-1; D is undetermined. Germline CDR1 reads SQVTM; CDR2 reads ANQGSEA. Trimming shortened V by 2 bases and J by 6 bases, and 5 bases separated the two germline ends. The CDR3 consists of 11 residues. DNA for the CDR3: TGCAGCGTTGAATTCAGCAATGAGCAGTTCTTC. Translating it yields CSVEFSNEQFF.

This clonotype was counted a few times. The V and J genes are TRBV5-1 and TRBJ1-1; D is possibly TRBD1 (6 bases). Trimming shortened V by 1 base and J by 7 bases, and 8 bases separated the two germline ends. Germline V CDR1 and CDR2: SGHRS, YFSETQ. CDR3 size: 12 residues. CDR3 sequence reads: CASSLKDSEAFF. CDR3 DNA sequence: TGCGCCAGCAGCTTGAAGGACAGTGAAGCTTTCTTT.

The V gene is TRBV7-8, the J gene TRBJ2-1, with 8 bases that match TRBD1. V shed 1 base, J shed 8 bases, and the junction held 13 bases outside the gene matches. CDR3 length equals 17 residues. Germline loops: CDR1 SGHVS, CDR2 FQNEAQ. The DNA for the CDR3 is TGTGCCAGCAGCTTAGGGTACCGGACAGGGCCTATGGATGAGCAGTTCTTC. Amino acids: CASSLGYRTGPMDEQFF.